This TCR beta chain was documented in a study of regulatory and conventional T cells in RAG deficiency. Blood CD4+ CD25-low CD127-high conventional T cells supplied the genomic DNA template. Of note for this clone: The antigen remains undetermined.

The data were produced by immunoSEQ multiplex PCR, yet TCRdb's version contains in-frame clones alone and is incomplete. The repertoire holds approximately 35,000 clones, with 70% to 80% as singletons. Whole-study results and caveats: Patient subsets had shorter CDR3s; Omenn Treg-Tconv overlap exceeded 85%. Compared with controls, unique Treg TCR beta sequences dropped roughly 94-fold in Omenn syndrome and CID/AS.

The same sample was also used in a study of regulatory T cells. That source reports: Amplification used 52 TRBV primers and 13 TRBJ primers. Regulatory T cells showed the strongest V-J pair restriction and V/J gene skewing among patient repertoires.

The TCR comes from a human donor in good health. Sample: CD4+ effector T cells sorted from blood.

CDR3 loop: CASSLTRRRGGNTIYF. The CDR3 bases are TGTGCCAGCAGTCTTACACGGAGGAGAGGTGGAAACACCATATATTTT. The chain joins TRBV28 to TRBJ1-3, with D hard to call. Trimming took off 5 bases at V and 3 bases at J, with 17 bases between the two ends. This CDR3 contains 16 residues. The V gene's germline CDR1 is MDHEN and CDR2 SYDVKM.